This TCR beta chain stems from a study of Ad26.COV2.S vaccination and SARS-CoV-2 variants. Overall study context: Ad26.COV2.S shots went into the muscle once or twice, 56 days apart. Study-wide points: Analytic work on TCR breadth and depth might have understated the full extent of total T cell responses.

Comment on this clone: No antigen is known for it.

Documented treatment: some 19 received Ad26.COV2.S at low or high dose, single or two shots; several received placebo; per-sample allocation not given. Specimen acquisition occurred on day 63 following the initial vaccine or placebo injection. V gave up 1 base and J gave up 6 bases; unmatched junction bases: 14. There are 18 residues in the CDR3. Per germline, CDR1 SGHRS and CDR2 YFSETQ. Measured with immunoSEQ multiplex PCR; TCRdb has only the in-frame clones, and not every one. The sample comprises hundreds of thousands of clones, about 90% of which are singletons, and about 1.5% rests with the top ten.

The TCR sequence derives from a person between 18 and 65 years old who received the Ad26.COV2.S COVID-19 vaccine or a placebo. This chain connects TRBV5-1 to TRBJ2-2; 8 bases are a match to TRBD2. Sequencing was performed on peripheral blood, taken in a trial of Ad26.COV2.S vaccine versus placebo. Written as DNA, the CDR3 is TGCGCCAGCAGCTTGCAAGCTATGAGCGGGAGTGGGGCCGGGGAGCTGTTTTTT. Translating gives CASSLQAMSGSGAGELFF.